The entry that follows covers one T cell receptor (beta chain) sequence. Its target is not known. The data derive from a study of lymphopenia after photon versus proton radiotherapy. Germline lookup yields CDR1 GTSNPN and CDR2 SVGIG (reference sequence). V shed 4 bases and J 2 bases; nucleotides not matched to a gene: 6. CDR3 length: 14 residues. Study-level results: After the lymphocyte nadir, photon-treated repertoires showed oligoclonal expansion, especially of CD8+ Temra cells. Survival link was tested only in deceased patients; proton benefit remains a possibility.

Using immunoSEQ multiplex PCR, the repertoire was profiled, and TCRdb retains in-frame clones only, with some absent. There are roughly 61,000 clones in the sample; roughly 87% occur only once, and about 13% lies in the top ten. The V call is TRBV30, the J call TRBJ2-5; 8 nucleotides align to TRBD2. The TCR sequence derives from a man older than 75 with esophageal cancer. The sample was peripheral blood, taken from a patient treated with proton-based radiotherapy. This CDR3 is CAWKDSGVQETQYF. CDR3 coding DNA: TGTGCCTGGAAGGATAGCGGGGTTCAAGAGACCCAGTACTTC.